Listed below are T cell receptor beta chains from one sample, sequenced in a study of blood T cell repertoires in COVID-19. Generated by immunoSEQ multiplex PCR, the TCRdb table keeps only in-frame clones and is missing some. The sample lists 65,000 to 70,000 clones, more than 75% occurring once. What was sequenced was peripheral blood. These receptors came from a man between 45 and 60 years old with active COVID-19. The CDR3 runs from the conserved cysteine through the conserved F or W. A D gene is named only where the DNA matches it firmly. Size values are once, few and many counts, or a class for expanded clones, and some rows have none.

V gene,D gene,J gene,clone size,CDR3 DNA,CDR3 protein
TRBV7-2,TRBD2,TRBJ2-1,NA,TGTGCCAGCAGCTCTAGAAGGCTAGCGGGGGGAGGGAATGAGCAGTTCTTC,CASSSRRLAGGGNEQFF
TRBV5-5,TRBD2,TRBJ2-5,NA,TGTGCCAGCAGCTTGGGGCCTCGGATAGCGGGGACTCAAGAGACCCAGTACTTC,CASSLGPRIAGTQETQYF
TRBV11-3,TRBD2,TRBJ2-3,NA,TGTGCCAGCAGCCAAAGGACTAGCGGGAGATTGGCAGATACGCAGTATTTT,CASSQRTSGRLADTQYF
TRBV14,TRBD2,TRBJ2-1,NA,TGTGCCAGCAGCCAAGGGGGCCTAGCGGACGTACACAATGAGCAGTTCTTC,CASSQGGLADVHNEQFF
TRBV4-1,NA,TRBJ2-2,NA,TGCGCCAGCAGCCAAGATTGGTGGAGCCCCGGGGAGCTGTTTTTT,CASSQDWWSPGELFF
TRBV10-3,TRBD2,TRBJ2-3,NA,TGTGCCTCCGCGGGGGGCGGGATGACAGATACGCAGTATTTT,CASAGGGMTDTQYF
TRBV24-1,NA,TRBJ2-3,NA,TGTGCCACCAGTGACCCCAAGGGGACAGATACGCAGTATTTT,CATSDPKGTDTQYF
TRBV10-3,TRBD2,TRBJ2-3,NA,TGTGCCATCAGTATGACTAGCGGGAGGGCAGATACGCAGTATTTT,CAISMTSGRADTQYF
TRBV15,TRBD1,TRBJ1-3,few,TGTGCCACCAGCAGAAACAGGGGGTCTGGAAACACCATATATTTT,CATSRNRGSGNTIYF
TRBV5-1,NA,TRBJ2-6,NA,TGCGCCAGCAGTTCACAGGGCGGCGTTGGGGCCAACGTCCTGACTTTC,CASSSQGGVGANVLTF
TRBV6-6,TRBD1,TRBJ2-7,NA,TGTGCCAGCAGTTACGGGACAGGGGCTTCCGAGCAGTACTTC,CASSYGTGASEQYF
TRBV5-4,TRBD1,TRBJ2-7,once,TGTGCCAGCAGCCCCGGACAGGAAAGGACGGCCGAGCAGTACTTC,CASSPGQERTAEQYF
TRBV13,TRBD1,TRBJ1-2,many,TGTGCCAGCAGCCAACCGGTAACACAGGGGGTGGATGGCTACACCTTC,CASSQPVTQGVDGYTF
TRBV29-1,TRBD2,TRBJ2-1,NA,TGCAGCGTTCGGGCTAGCGGGAGGGAGTTATCCTACAATGAGCAGTTCTTC,CSVRASGRELSYNEQFF
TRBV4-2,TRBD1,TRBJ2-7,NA,TGTGCCAGCAGCCAATCCGGGACAGAGTACGAGCAGTACTTC,CASSQSGTEYEQYF
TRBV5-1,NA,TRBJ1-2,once,TGCGCCAGCAGCCAGGGAGGCAGCGACTATGGCTACACCTTC,CASSQGGSDYGYTF
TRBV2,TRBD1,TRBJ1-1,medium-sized,TGTGCCAGCAGTACCCCGGGATCTAGGGACAGGAACACTGAAGCTTTCTTT,CASSTPGSRDRNTEAFF
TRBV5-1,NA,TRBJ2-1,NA,TGCGCCAGCAGCTTGGACAGATACAATGAGCAGTTCTTC,CASSLDRYNEQFF
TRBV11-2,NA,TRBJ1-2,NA,TGTGCCAGCAGCTTCTCAAAGAGCAGGAACTATGGCTACACCTTC,CASSFSKSRNYGYTF
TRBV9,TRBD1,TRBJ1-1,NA,TGTGCCAGCAGCGGGGGGACAGAGAACACTGAAGCTTTCTTT,CASSGGTENTEAFF
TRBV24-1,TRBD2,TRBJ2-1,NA,TGTGCCACCAGTGCTGCGGGAGGGGTTTACAATGAGCAGTTCTTC,CATSAAGGVYNEQFF
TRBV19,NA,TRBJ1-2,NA,TGTGCCAGTAGTATTGGGGCCCCTGACTATGGCTACACCTTC,CASSIGAPDYGYTF
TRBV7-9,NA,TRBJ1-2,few,TGTGCCAGCAGCTCCGGGACTTTAGGCTACACCTTC,CASSSGTLGYTF
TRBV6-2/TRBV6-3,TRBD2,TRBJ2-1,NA,TGTGCCAGCAGTATTAGCGGGAGTCTCAATGAGCAGTTCTTC,CASSISGSLNEQFF
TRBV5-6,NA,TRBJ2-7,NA,TGTGCCAGCAGCCGAGCGTCACGGCAGGGTTACGAGCAGTACTTC,CASSRASRQGYEQYF
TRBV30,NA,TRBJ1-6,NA,TGTGCCTACTTATCGATCCCCCGGACAGTGTCTTCACCCCTCCACTTT,CAYLSIPRTVSSPLHF
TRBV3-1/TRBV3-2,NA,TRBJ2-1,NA,TGTGCCAGCAGCCAACTCGGTCCAGGAAATGAGCAGTTCTTC,CASSQLGPGNEQFF
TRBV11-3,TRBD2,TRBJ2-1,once,TGTGCCAGCAGCTCTCGATTATCTAGCGGGAGGGGGGATGAGCAGTTCTTC,CASSSRLSSGRGDEQFF
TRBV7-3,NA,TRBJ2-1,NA,TGTGCCAGCAGCTTAATGCGGGATAATGAGCAGTTCTTC,CASSLMRDNEQFF
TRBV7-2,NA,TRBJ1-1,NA,TGTGCCAGCAGCTTAGGCCAGGGGATGAACACTGAAGCTTTCTTT,CASSLGQGMNTEAFF
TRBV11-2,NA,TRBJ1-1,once,TGTGCCAGCAGCTTAGACGCAGGGTTGAACACTGAAGCTTTCTTT,CASSLDAGLNTEAFF
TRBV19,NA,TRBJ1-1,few,TGTGCCAGTAGAACCCCCGGGAGACTCACTGAAGCTTTCTTT,CASRTPGRLTEAFF
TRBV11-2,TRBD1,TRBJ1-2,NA,TGTGCCAGCAGCCTCGACAGGGTTAACTATGGCTACACCTTC,CASSLDRVNYGYTF
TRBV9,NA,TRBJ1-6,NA,TGTGCCAGCAGCCCGAACGCGGGGCATAGGGGTAGCTCCTATAATTCACCCCTCCACTTT,CASSPNAGHRGSSYNSPLHF
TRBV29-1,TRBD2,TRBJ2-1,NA,TGCAGCACAGCGGGAGATTCCTACAATGAGCAGTTCTTC,CSTAGDSYNEQFF
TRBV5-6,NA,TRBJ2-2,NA,TGTGCCAGCAGCTGGGGACAGAACACCGGGGAGCTGTTTTTT,CASSWGQNTGELFF
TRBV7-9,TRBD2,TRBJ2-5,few,TGTGCCAGCAGCTTCCCCGTGGTAGCGGGAAAAGAGACCCAGTACTTC,CASSFPVVAGKETQYF
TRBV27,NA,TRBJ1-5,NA,TGTGCCAGCAGTTCTCAGGGGTATCAGCCCCAGCATTTT,CASSSQGYQPQHF
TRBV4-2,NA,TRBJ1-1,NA,TGTGCCAGCAGCCTACAGGGTATTTCTGAAGCTTTCTTT,CASSLQGISEAFF
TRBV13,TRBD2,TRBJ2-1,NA,TGTGCCAGCAGCTTAGCAGGAGCGGGACTTGAGCAGTTCTTC,CASSLAGAGLEQFF
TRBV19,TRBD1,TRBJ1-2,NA,TGTGCCAGTAGTAGCGACAGGGGAGTTAATGGCTACACCTTC,CASSSDRGVNGYTF
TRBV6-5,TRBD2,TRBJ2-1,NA,TGTGCCAGCAGTTACTCGGTACTAGCGGTTTACAATGAGCAGTTCTTC,CASSYSVLAVYNEQFF
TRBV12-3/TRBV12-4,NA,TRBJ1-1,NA,TGTGCCAGCAGCCGAGGCACTGAAGCTTTCTTT,CASSRGTEAFF
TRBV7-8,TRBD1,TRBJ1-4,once,TGTGCCAGCAGCTTAGCGTTGAGGACAGGGGGCGCGGTTGAAAAACTGTTTTTT,CASSLALRTGGAVEKLFF
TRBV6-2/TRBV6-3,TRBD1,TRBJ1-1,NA,TGTGCCAGCAGTTACTCGGACAGGGGAAACACTGAAGCTTTCTTT,CASSYSDRGNTEAFF
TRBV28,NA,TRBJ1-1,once,TGTGCCAGCAGTTTACAGATGAACACTGAAGCTTTCTTT,CASSLQMNTEAFF
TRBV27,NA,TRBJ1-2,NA,TGTGCCAGCAGTTTTCGGGGCGCAGGGGAAGTTGGCTACACCTTC,CASSFRGAGEVGYTF
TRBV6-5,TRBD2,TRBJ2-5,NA,TGTGCCAGCAGTTACAGTGGCGGGAGAGAGACCCAGTACTTC,CASSYSGGRETQYF
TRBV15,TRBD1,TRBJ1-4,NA,TGTGCCACCAGCAGATGGACAGGGTCAGCTAATGAAAAACTGTTTTTT,CATSRWTGSANEKLFF
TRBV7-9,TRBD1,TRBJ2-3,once,TGTGCCAGCAGCTTAGGAGAGGGGGCTAGCACAGATACGCAGTATTTT,CASSLGEGASTDTQYF
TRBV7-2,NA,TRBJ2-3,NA,TGTGCCAGCAGCTCAAGCACAGATACGCAGTATTTT,CASSSSTDTQYF
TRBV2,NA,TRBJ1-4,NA,TGTGCCAGCAGTCGGGTCTTTAATGAAAAACTGTTTTTT,CASSRVFNEKLFF
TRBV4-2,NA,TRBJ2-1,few,TGTGCCAGCAGCCAAGATGCGTTTAGTATGTTCTTC,CASSQDAFSMFF
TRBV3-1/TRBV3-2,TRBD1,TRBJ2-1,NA,TGTGCCAGCAGCCAGGCCGCCGGGACAGCCTACAATGAGCAGTTCTTC,CASSQAAGTAYNEQFF
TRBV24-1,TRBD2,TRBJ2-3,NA,TGTGCCACCAGTGATTTGTCGCTAGCGGGAGCAGATACGCAGTATTTT,CATSDLSLAGADTQYF
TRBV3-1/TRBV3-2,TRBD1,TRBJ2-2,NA,TGTGCCAGCAGCCAGCGACAGGGGACAGGGGGCCCCCCTATGGGGCTGTTTTTT,CASSQRQGTGGPPMGLFF
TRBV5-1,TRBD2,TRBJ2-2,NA,TGCGCCAGCAGCTTCTATACCCCACCCGGGGCTAGCGGGAGGGCCCGTCGGACCGGGGAGCTGTTTTTT,CASSFYTPPGASGRARRTGELFF
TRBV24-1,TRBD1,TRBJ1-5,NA,TGTGCCACCAGTGGTACAGGGGGAAATCAGCCCCAGCATTTT,CATSGTGGNQPQHF
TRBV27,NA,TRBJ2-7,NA,TGTGCCAGCAGTTTTCCGGGGGACGAGCAGTACTTC,CASSFPGDEQYF
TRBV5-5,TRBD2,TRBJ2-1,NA,TGTGCCAGCAGCTTACAGCGGGGGAACTCCTACAATGAGCAGTTCTTC,CASSLQRGNSYNEQFF